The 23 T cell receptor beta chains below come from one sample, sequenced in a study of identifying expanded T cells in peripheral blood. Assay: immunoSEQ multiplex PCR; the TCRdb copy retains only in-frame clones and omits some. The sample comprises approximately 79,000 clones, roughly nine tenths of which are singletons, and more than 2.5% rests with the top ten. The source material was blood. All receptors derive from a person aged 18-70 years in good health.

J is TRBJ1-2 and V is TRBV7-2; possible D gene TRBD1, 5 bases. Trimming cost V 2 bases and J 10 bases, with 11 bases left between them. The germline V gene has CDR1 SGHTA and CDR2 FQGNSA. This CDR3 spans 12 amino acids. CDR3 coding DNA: TGTGCCAGCAGCTTAAATGGGGGGGACTACACCTTC. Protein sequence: CASSLNGGDYTF.

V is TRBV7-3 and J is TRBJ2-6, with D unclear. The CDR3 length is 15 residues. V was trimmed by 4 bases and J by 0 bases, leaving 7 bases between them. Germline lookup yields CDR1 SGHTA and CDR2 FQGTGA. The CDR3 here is CASSSQPSGANVLTF. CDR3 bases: TGTGCCAGCAGCTCACAACCCTCTGGGGCCAACGTCCTGACTTTC. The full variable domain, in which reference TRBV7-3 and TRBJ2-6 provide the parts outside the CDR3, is GAGVSQTPSNKVTEKGKYVELRCDPISGHTALYWYRQSLGQGPEFLIYFQGTGAADDSGLPNDRFFAVRPEGSVSTLKIQRTERGDSAVYLCASSSQPSGANVLTFGAGSRLTVL.

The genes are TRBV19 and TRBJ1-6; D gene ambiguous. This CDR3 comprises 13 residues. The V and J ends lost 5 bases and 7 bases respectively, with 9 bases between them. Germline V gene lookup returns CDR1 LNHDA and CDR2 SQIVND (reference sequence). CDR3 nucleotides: TGTGCCAGTAGTCCCCAGACAAATTCACCCCTCCACTTT. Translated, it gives CASSPQTNSPLHF.

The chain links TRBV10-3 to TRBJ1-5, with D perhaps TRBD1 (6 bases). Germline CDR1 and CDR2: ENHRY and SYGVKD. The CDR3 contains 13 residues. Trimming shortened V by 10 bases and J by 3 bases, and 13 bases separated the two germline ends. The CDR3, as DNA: TGTGCCACCCAAGGACAGCTCAATCAGCCCCAGCATTTT. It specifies CATQGQLNQPQHF.

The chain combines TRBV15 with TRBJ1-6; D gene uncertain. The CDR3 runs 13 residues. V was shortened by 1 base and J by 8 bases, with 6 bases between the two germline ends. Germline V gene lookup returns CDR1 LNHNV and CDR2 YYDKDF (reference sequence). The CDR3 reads CATSRVKDSPLHF. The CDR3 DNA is TGTGCCACCAGCAGAGTGAAGGATTCACCCCTCCACTTT.

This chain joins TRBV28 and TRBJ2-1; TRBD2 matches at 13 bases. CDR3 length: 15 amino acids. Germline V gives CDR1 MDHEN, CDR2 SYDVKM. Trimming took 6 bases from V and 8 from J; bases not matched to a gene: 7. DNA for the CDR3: TGTGCCAGCAGCCAACTAGCGGGGGGGCGGTATGAGCAGTTCTTC. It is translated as CASSQLAGGRYEQFF.

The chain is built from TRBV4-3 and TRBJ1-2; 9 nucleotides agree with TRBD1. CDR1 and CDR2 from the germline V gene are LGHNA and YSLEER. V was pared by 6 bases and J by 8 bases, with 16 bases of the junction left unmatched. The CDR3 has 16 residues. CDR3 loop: CASRDLGDRVWGGYTF. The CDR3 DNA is TGCGCCAGCAGAGACCTAGGGGACAGGGTTTGGGGGGGCTACACCTTC.

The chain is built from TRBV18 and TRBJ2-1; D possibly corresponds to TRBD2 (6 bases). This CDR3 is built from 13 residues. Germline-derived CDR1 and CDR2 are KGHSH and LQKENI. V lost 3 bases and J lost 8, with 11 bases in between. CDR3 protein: CASSPMGGDEQFF. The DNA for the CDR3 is TGTGCCAGCTCACCGATGGGGGGTGATGAGCAGTTCTTC.

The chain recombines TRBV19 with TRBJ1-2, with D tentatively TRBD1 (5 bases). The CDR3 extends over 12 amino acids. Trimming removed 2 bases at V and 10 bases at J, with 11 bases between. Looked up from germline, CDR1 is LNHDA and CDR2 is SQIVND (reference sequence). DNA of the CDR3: TGTGCCAGTAGTATACTGGGCAGGGACTACACCTTC. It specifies CASSILGRDYTF.

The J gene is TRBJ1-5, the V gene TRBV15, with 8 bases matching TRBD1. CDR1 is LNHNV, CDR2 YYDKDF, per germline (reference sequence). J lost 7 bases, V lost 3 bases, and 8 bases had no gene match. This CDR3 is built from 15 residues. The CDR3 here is CATSSGDRSRQPQHF. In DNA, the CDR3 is TGTGCCACCAGCAGCGGGGACAGGAGTCGGCAGCCCCAGCATTTT. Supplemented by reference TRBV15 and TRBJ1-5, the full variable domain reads DAMVIQNPRYQVTQFGKPVTLSCSQTLNHNVMYWYQQKSSQAPKLLFHYYDKDFNNEADTPDNFQSRRPNTSFCFLDIRSPGLGDTAMYLCATSSGDRSRQPQHFGDGTRLSIL.

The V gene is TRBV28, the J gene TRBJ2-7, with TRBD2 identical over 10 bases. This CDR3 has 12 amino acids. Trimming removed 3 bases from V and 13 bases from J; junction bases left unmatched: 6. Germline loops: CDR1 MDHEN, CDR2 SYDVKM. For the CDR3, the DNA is TGTGCCAGCAGTTTGCCACTAGCGGGGCAATACTTC. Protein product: CASSLPLAGQYF.

CDR3 DNA: TGTGCCAGCAGTAGGGGTGAAAATGAAAAACTGTTTTTT. This encodes CASSRGENEKLFF. The V call is TRBV6-6, the J call TRBJ1-4; D is perhaps TRBD1 (5 bases). Germline CDR1 and CDR2: MNHNY and SVGAGI (reference sequence). There are 13 residues in the CDR3. Trimming took off 5 bases at V and 5 bases at J, with 9 bases between the two ends.

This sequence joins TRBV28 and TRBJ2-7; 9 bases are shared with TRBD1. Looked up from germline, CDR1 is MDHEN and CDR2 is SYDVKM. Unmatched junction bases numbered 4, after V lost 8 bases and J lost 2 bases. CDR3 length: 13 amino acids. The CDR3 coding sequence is TGTGCCAGCGGGACAGGGAGGACCTACGAGCAGTACTTC. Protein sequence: CASGTGRTYEQYF.

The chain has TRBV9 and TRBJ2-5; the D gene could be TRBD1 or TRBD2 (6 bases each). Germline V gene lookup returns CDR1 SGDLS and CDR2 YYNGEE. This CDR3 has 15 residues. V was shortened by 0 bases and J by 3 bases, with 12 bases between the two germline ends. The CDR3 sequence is CASSVGPRGEETQYF. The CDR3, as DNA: TGTGCCAGCAGCGTAGGTCCGAGGGGGGAAGAGACCCAGTACTTC.

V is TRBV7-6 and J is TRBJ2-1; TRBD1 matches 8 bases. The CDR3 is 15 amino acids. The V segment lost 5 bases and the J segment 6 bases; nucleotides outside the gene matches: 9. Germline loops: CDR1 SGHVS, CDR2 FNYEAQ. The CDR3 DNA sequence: TGTGCCAGCAGCCCAGACAGGGGTCGCATCAATGAGCAGTTCTTC. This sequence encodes CASSPDRGRINEQFF.

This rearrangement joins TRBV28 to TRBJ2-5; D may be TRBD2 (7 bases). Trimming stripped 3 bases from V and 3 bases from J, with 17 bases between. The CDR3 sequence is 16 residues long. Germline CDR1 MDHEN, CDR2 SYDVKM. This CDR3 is CASSFAGGPREETQYF. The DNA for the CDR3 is TGTGCCAGCAGTTTCGCCGGGGGGCCCAGGGAAGAGACCCAGTACTTC.

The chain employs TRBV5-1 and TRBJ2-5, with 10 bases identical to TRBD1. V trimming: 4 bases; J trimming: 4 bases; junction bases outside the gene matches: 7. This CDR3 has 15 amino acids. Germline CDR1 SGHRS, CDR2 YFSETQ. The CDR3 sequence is CASSPGTGAGETQYF. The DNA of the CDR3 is TGCGCCAGCAGCCCGGGGACAGGGGCTGGAGAGACCCAGTACTTC. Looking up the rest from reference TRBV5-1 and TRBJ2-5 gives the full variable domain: KAGVTQTPRYLIKTRGQQVTLSCSPISGHRSVSWYQQTPGQGLQFLFEYFSETQRNKGNFPGRFSGRQFSNSRSEMNVSTLELGDSALYLCASSPGTGAGETQYFGPGTRLLVL.

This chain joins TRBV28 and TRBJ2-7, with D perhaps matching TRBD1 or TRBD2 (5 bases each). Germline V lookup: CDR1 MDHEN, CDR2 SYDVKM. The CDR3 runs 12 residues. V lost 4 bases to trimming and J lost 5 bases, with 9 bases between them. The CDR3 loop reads CASSWGKNEQYF. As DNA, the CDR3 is TGTGCCAGCAGTTGGGGGAAAAACGAGCAGTACTTC.

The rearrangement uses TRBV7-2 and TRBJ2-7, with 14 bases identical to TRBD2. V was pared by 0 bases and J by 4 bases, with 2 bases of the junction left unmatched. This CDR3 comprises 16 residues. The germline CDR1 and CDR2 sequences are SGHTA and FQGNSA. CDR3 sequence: CASSLAGTSGSYEQYF. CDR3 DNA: TGTGCCAGCAGCTTAGCGGGGACTAGCGGGAGTTACGAGCAGTACTTC.

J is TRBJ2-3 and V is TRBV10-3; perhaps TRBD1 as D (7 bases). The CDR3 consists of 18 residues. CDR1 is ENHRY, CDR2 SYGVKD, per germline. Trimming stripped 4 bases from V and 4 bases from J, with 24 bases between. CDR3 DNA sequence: TGTGCCATCAGTGGGCAGGGGGGCTTAATGACAGGCGCAGATACGCAGTATTTT. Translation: CAISGQGGLMTGADTQYF.

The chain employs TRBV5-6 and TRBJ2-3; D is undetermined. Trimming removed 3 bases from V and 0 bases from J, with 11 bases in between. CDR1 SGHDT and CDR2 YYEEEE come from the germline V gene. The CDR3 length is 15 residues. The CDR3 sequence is CASSWTGGSTDTQYF. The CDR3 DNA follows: TGTGCCAGCAGCTGGACGGGTGGTAGCACAGATACGCAGTATTTT.

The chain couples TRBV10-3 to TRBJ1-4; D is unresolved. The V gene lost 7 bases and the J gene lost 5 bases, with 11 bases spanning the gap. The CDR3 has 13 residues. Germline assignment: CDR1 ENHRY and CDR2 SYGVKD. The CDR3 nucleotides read TGTGCCATCACTGCTCAGCTAAATGAAAAACTGTTTTTT. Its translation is CAITAQLNEKLFF.

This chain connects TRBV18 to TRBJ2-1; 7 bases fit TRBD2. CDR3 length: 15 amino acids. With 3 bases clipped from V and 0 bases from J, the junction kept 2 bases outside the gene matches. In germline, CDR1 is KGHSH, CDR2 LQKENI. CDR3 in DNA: TGTGCCAGCTCACCCGGACTAGACTCCTACAATGAGCAGTTCTTC. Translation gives CASSPGLDSYNEQFF.